The 26 T cell receptor beta chains listed next were all sequenced from one sample in a study of CD8+ T cells in alopecia areata. Treatment specified: oral pan-JAK inhibitor, 5-10 mg twice daily. Following RNA extraction, reverse transcription yielded cDNA that acted as the sequencing template. The assay was immunoSEQ multiplex PCR, and TCRdb's table has in-frame clones only and misses some. Seen here are about 200,000 clones, approximately 38% observed once, and the top ten hold almost 0.5%. The source material was CD4+ T cells sorted from blood, sampled at approximately week 31, from a patient treated with tofacitinib. The receptors here all came from a human donor with alopecia areata.

The chain links TRBV7-3 to TRBJ2-3; 8 nucleotides agree with TRBD1. The germline CDR1 and CDR2 sequences are SGHTA and FQGTGA. The CDR3 has 15 residues. V was pared by 1 base and J by 3 bases, with 3 bases of the junction left unmatched. The chain's CDR3 is CASSLNRGSTDTQYF. The CDR3 nucleotides read TGTGCCAGCAGCTTAAACAGGGGGTCTACAGATACGCAGTATTTT.

In its sample, this clone was seen a few times. The rearrangement joins TRBV19 to TRBJ1-5; D might be TRBD1 (6 bases). Trimming took 3 bases from V and 5 from J, leaving 14 bases between them. There are 15 residues in the CDR3. Germline assignment: CDR1 LNHDA and CDR2 SQIVND (reference sequence). The CDR3 is CASSILTGGDQPQHF. Here the CDR3 DNA reads TGTGCCAGTAGTATCCTGACAGGTGGTGATCAGCCCCAGCATTTT.

The chain uses TRBV2 and TRBJ2-4, with 7 bases identical to TRBD1. Trimming at V came to 6 bases and at J to 9 bases, leaving 14 bases not matched to a gene. Germline V gives CDR1 SNHLY, CDR2 FYNNEI. This CDR3 is 15 amino acids long. The CDR3 DNA sequence: TGTGCCAGCAGAGAGGGGACACCCAGACAGGGCATTCAGTACTTC. Its translation: CASREGTPRQGIQYF.

The table lists this clone with a few counts. The chain couples TRBV5-1 to TRBJ1-1; TRBD1 aligns across 7 bases. Germline-derived CDR1 and CDR2 are SGHRS and YFSETQ. This CDR3 is built from 13 residues. J gave up 6 bases and V 2 bases, and 4 bases lay outside the gene matches. This CDR3 reads CASSFDRDSEAFF. Here the CDR3 DNA reads TGCGCCAGCAGCTTTGACAGGGATTCTGAAGCTTTCTTT.

About this clone itself: Other DNA sequences in this sample translate to the same CDR3. The chain joins TRBV30 to TRBJ2-3; D perhaps matches TRBD2 (6 bases). Germline values: CDR1 GTSNPN, CDR2 SVGIG (reference sequence). The CDR3 loop spans 13 amino acids. V dropped 3 bases and J dropped 5 bases, with 12 bases sitting between them. CDR3 sequence reads: CAWSWGERDTQYF. CDR3 nucleotides: TGTGCCTGGAGCTGGGGGGAGAGAGATACGCAGTATTTT. Full variable domain (outside the CDR3, taken from reference TRBV30 and TRBJ2-3): SQTIHQWPATLVQPVGSPLSLECTVEGTSNPNLYWYRQAAGRGLQLLFYSVGIGQISSEVPQNLSASRPQDRQFILSSKKLLLSDSGFYLCAWSWGERDTQYFGPGTRLTVL.

The sample holds a few counts of this clone. The chain carries TRBV5-1 and TRBJ1-3, with D possibly matching TRBD1 (5 bases). The V end lost 5 bases, the J end lost 3 bases, and 15 bases lay between the germline ends. Germline lookup yields CDR1 SGHRS and CDR2 YFSETQ. The CDR3 has 15 amino acids. The CDR3 spells CASSPDSARGNTIYF. CDR3 nucleotides: TGCGCCAGCAGTCCCGACAGTGCTCGTGGAAACACCATATATTTT.

A few counts support this clone. The chain carries TRBV5-1 and TRBJ2-7; 10 bases line up with TRBD2. After removal of 4 bases from V and 2 bases from J, the junction contained 9 bases not matched to a gene. Germline CDR1 is SGHRS and CDR2 is YFSETQ. The CDR3 totals 16 residues. In DNA, the CDR3 is TGCGCCAGCAGCCACCATAGCGGGAGGAGTCCCTACGAGCAGTACTTC. Encoded protein: CASSHHSGRSPYEQYF.

This clone was counted only a few times. This chain links TRBV7-9 with TRBJ1-5; a weak D match, TRBD1 (6 bases). The germline V and J ends were trimmed by 1 base and 3 bases, with 10 bases remaining between them. This CDR3 has 15 residues. Germline values: CDR1 SEHNR, CDR2 FQNEAQ (reference sequence). The CDR3 coding sequence is TGTGCCAGCAGCTTAGGGACAGCACTCAATCAGCCCCAGCATTTT. Translation: CASSLGTALNQPQHF.

This clone was observed a handful of times. The chain combines TRBV19 with TRBJ2-3; the match to TRBD2 covers 9 bases. V trimming: 7 bases; J trimming: 9 bases; junction bases outside the gene matches: 14. Germline V gene data show CDR1 as LNHDA and CDR2 as SQIVND (reference sequence). The CDR3 loop spans 15 amino acids. DNA for the CDR3: TGTGCCAGTACCCAATCGGGAGCGGGAGGAGGAACGCAGTATTTT. It is translated as CASTQSGAGGGTQYF.

This clone was counted only a few times. V gene TRBV18 combines with J gene TRBJ1-6, with D perhaps matching TRBD1 (6 bases). This CDR3 comprises 18 residues. The germline gives CDR1 KGHSH, CDR2 LQKENI. The ends were cut back, 3 bases at V and 0 bases at J, with 15 bases in the middle. In DNA, the CDR3 is TGTGCCAGCTCACCGCCTTCGCAGGGGAGCTCCTATAATTCACCCCTCCACTTT. Amino acid sequence: CASSPPSQGSSYNSPLHF.

The V and J genes are TRBV30 and TRBJ1-1; no definite D call. The CDR3 is made up of 11 amino acids. Trimming pared 4 bases from V and 8 bases from J, leaving 11 bases between. Germline V gene sequence: CDR1 GTSNPN, CDR2 SVGIG (reference sequence). The CDR3 reads CAWTIDGEAFF. CDR3 in DNA: TGTGCCTGGACTATCGACGGAGAAGCTTTCTTT.

V and J are TRBV5-1 and TRBJ2-7; TRBD2 aligns across 12 bases. The CDR3 is 18 residues long. Per germline, CDR1 SGHRS and CDR2 YFSETQ. Trimming cost V 4 bases and J 2 bases; bases outside gene matches: 13. In DNA form, the CDR3 reads TGCGCCAGCAGCCTCACTTCCCGGACTAGCGGGGCACCCTACGAGCAGTACTTC. Its translation: CASSLTSRTSGAPYEQYF.

The chain carries TRBV5-1 and TRBJ1-4; 11 nucleotides line up with TRBD1. The CDR3 has 16 amino acids. With 4 bases clipped from V and 8 bases from J, the junction kept 10 bases outside the gene matches. Looked up from germline, CDR1 is SGHRS and CDR2 is YFSETQ. CDR3 region: CASSTGQGAQNEKLFF. The CDR3 nucleotides are TGCGCCAGCAGCACCGGACAGGGGGCGCAGAACGAAAAACTGTTTTTT.

The rearrangement links TRBV6-5 to TRBJ1-6; D perhaps matches TRBD1 (5 bases). The V end lost 9 bases, the J end lost 5 bases, and 17 bases lay between the germline ends. The CDR3 contains 15 residues. Germline lookup yields CDR1 MNHEY and CDR2 SVGAGI. The CDR3 nucleotides read TGTGCCAGTACAACTTACTGGGGCCATAATTCACCCCTCCACTTT. Its protein product is CASTTYWGHNSPLHF.

This clone was counted between two and nine times. The rearrangement uses TRBV30 and TRBJ1-2, with D unresolved. Germline values: CDR1 GTSNPN, CDR2 SVGIG (reference sequence). Trimming took off 5 bases at V and 6 bases at J, with 22 bases between the two ends. CDR3 length: 15 residues. The CDR3 region is CAWSPGSPGGHGYTF. Written as DNA, the CDR3 is TGTGCCTGGTCTCCGGGGTCCCCAGGCGGCCATGGCTACACCTTC.

The chain recombines TRBV14 with TRBJ2-1, with 7 bases lining up with TRBD2. After removal of 1 base from V and 7 bases from J, the junction contained 7 bases not matched to a gene. Germline V gene data show CDR1 as SGHDN and CDR2 as FVKESK. CDR3 length: 15 amino acids. The CDR3 DNA is TGTGCCAGCAGCCAAGCGGGAGGAAAACGTAATGAGCAGTTCTTC. Translation: CASSQAGGKRNEQFF.

The chain links TRBV7-9 to TRBJ2-2, with TRBD2 identical over 10 bases. The J segment lost 6 bases and the V segment lost 2 bases, leaving 0 bases of the junction unmatched. Germline loops: CDR1 SEHNR, CDR2 FQNEAQ (reference sequence). The CDR3 totals 14 residues. DNA of the CDR3: TGTGCCAGCAGCTTACTAGCGGGAGCCGGGGAGCTGTTTTTT. This translates into CASSLLAGAGELFF.

Comments on this clone: The same CDR3 is also encoded by other DNA sequences in this sample. The chain uses TRBV4-2 and TRBJ2-7, with TRBD2 identical over 8 bases. V shed 0 bases, J shed 3 bases, and the junction held 4 bases outside the gene matches. Germline V lookup: CDR1 LGHNA, CDR2 YNFKEQ. The CDR3 consists of 15 residues. CDR3 coding DNA: TGTGCCAGCAGCCAAGATCGTACTAGCGGCTACGAGCAGTACTTC. It encodes CASSQDRTSGYEQYF.

Many counts were recorded for this clone. The J gene is TRBJ2-2, the V gene TRBV30, with a weak D call TRBD1 (6 bases). This CDR3 has 13 amino acids. Germline CDR1 and CDR2: GTSNPN and SVGIG (reference sequence). V lost 2 bases to trimming and J lost 7 bases, with 11 bases between them. The DNA of the CDR3 is TGTGCCTGGAGTTACAGGGACAACGGGGAGCTGTTTTTT. Amino acids: CAWSYRDNGELFF.

This chain uses TRBV7-6 with TRBJ1-5; TRBD1 matches 7 bases. With V trimmed by 2 bases and J by 7 bases, 11 bases remained unmatched. CDR3 length: 16 amino acids. Germline values: CDR1 SGHVS, CDR2 FNYEAQ. CDR3 loop: CASSLSKGAILQPQHF. Written as DNA, the CDR3 is TGTGCCAGCAGCTTAAGTAAGGGGGCGATCCTACAGCCCCAGCATTTT.

This chain uses TRBV7-2 with TRBJ1-2, with 7 bases lining up with TRBD1. Germline values: CDR1 SGHTA, CDR2 FQGNSA. The V segment lost 5 bases and the J segment 6 bases; nucleotides outside the gene matches: 9. CDR3 length: 14 amino acids. The CDR3 sequence: CASSTRQGLDGYTF. CDR3 nucleotide sequence: TGTGCCAGCAGCACCCGACAGGGATTAGATGGCTACACCTTC. Based on the CDR3 plus reference TRBV7-2 and TRBJ1-2, the full variable domain is GAGVSQSPSNKVTEKGKDVELRCDPISGHTALYWYRQSLGQGLEFLIYFQGNSAPDKSGLPSDRFSAERTGGSVSTLTIQRTQQEDSAVYLCASSTRQGLDGYTFGSGTRLTVV.

This clone occurred a few times. This chain connects TRBV6-4 to TRBJ2-3; 11 bases are shared with TRBD2. Germline CDR1 MRHNA, CDR2 SNTAGT. V trimming: 0 bases; J trimming: 4 bases; junction bases outside the gene matches: 0. This CDR3 contains 15 residues. CDR3 residues: CASSDSSGGADTQYF. The DNA for the CDR3 is TGTGCCAGCAGTGACTCTAGCGGGGGGGCAGATACGCAGTATTTT.

The chain couples TRBV27 to TRBJ1-5, with TRBD1 identical over 7 bases. This CDR3 has 15 amino acids. Germline V CDR1 and CDR2: MNHEY, SMNVEV (reference sequence). The ends lost 5 bases at V and 4 bases at J; junction bases unmatched: 8. The CDR3 DNA reads TGTGCCAGCAGTACAACGGGACAGCGAAATCAGCCCCAGCATTTT. This codes for CASSTTGQRNQPQHF.

This rearrangement joins TRBV9 to TRBJ1-2, with 11 bases aligning to TRBD1. Germline V gives CDR1 SGDLS, CDR2 YYNGEE. The CDR3 runs 16 residues. After removal of 0 bases from V and 4 bases from J, the junction contained 5 bases not matched to a gene. The CDR3 DNA reads TGTGCCAGCAGCGTAGAATCCGGACAGGGGGCCTATGGCTACACCTTC. Its translation: CASSVESGQGAYGYTF. Filled out from reference TRBV9 and TRBJ1-2, the complete variable domain reads DSGVTQTPKHLITATGQRVTLRCSPRSGDLSVYWYQQSLDQGLQFLIQYYNGEERAKGNILERFSAQQFPDLHSELNLSSLELGDSALYFCASSVESGQGAYGYTFGSGTRLTVV.

The chain employs TRBV5-1 and TRBJ2-3; 10 bases are shared with TRBD2. This CDR3 is 18 amino acids long. CDR1 and CDR2 (germline): SGHRS, YFSETQ. Trimming at V came to 0 bases and at J to 0 bases, leaving 7 bases not matched to a gene. The CDR3 loop reads CASSLAVTSGVSTDTQYF. As DNA, the CDR3 is TGCGCCAGCAGCTTGGCGGTTACTAGCGGGGTTAGCACAGATACGCAGTATTTT.

This clone has only a few counts. V is TRBV23-1 and J is TRBJ2-7; D may match TRBD1 or TRBD2 (5 bases each). TRBV23-1 is designated an ORF whose function remains uncertain. The length of the CDR3 is 18 residues. V lost 0 bases and J lost 4, with 22 bases in between. CDR3 region: CASSQSCGTGKLLYEQYF. CDR3 bases: TGCGCCAGCAGTCAATCGTGTGGGACGGGTAAACTCCTGTACGAGCAGTACTTC.